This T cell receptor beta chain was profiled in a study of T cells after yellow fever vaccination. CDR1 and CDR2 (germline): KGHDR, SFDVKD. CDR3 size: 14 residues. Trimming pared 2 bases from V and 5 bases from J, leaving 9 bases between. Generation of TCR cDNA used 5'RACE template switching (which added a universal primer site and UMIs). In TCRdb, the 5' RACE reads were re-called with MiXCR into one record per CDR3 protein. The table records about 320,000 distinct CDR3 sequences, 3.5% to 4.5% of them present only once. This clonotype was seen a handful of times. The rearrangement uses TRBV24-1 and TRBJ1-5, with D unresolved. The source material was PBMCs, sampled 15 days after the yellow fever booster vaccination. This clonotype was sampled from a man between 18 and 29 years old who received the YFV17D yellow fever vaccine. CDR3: CATSDYRTDQPQHF. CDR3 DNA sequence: TGTGCCACCAGTGATTATCGGACCGATCAGCCCCAGCATTTT.